This T cell receptor beta chain was captured by sequencing in a study of CD8 T cells in Susac syndrome. Blood CD8+ and CD4+ T cells underwent high-throughput TCR beta sequencing. TEMRA cells were FACS-enriched and CD8+ and CD4+ T cells negatively isolated. General study findings and limits: The authors acknowledged that the study's TCR sequencing and HLA analysis involved relatively few individuals.

The length of the CDR3 is 15 residues. Trimming took off 0 bases at V and 17 bases at J, with 22 bases between the two ends. Germline CDR1 reads MGHDK; CDR2 reads SYGVNS. In the case of this clonotype: Its antigen is currently unknown.

Reverse transcription used about 0.45 to 1 ug RNA and random hexamers. Across 54 Vbeta and 13 Jbeta, immunoSEQ multiplex PCR amplified TCR beta CDR3. TCRdb called the immunoSEQ multiplex PCR reads again in MiXCR, with one record for every CDR3 protein. In the table there are about 200,000 distinct CDR3 sequences, more than 90% of which are singletons. This TCR was recovered from a human donor with multiple sclerosis. The J gene is TRBJ2-2, the V gene TRBV25-1; D may correspond to TRBD1 or TRBD2 (5 bases each). The specimen was CD4+ T cells from PBMCs. The CDR3 loop is CASSEYRQGIRGAFF. Written as DNA, the CDR3 is TGTGCCAGCAGTGAATATAGGCAGGGCATAAGGGGAGCTTTTTTT.